Below, 12 T cell receptor beta chains from the same sample are listed, as sequenced in a study of blood T cells in healthy people across ages. Then a second PCR, running about 7 to 11 cycles, was carried out with a sample-barcoded 5' primer and a J-beta primer mix. TCRdb ran MiXCR on the 5' RACE reads and lists one entry per CDR3 protein. The repertoire consists of about 640,000 distinct CDR3 sequences, with around 54% occurring once and the leading ten covering around 37%. The sequenced sample consisted of blood. Receptors originate from a man aged 60 to 69 in good health.

V is TRBV24-1 and J is TRBJ2-3; D is perhaps TRBD1 or TRBD2 (5 bases each). The germline V gene encodes CDR1 KGHDR and CDR2 SFDVKD. The CDR3 covers 17 residues. Deletions cut 1 base from V and 2 bases from J, with 15 bases between. The DNA of the CDR3 is TGTGCCACCAGTGATTTTAGTGGGATCGGGACCACAGATACGCAGTATTTT. Translated: CATSDFSGIGTTDTQYF.

The chain carries TRBV7-2 and TRBJ2-1; 9 bases agree with TRBD2. After removal of 3 bases from V and 10 bases from J, the junction contained 7 bases not matched to a gene. Germline V lookup: CDR1 SGHTA, CDR2 FQGNSA. The CDR3 is made up of 14 amino acids. The CDR3 nucleotides read TGTGCCAGCAGCTTCGCGGGGGGGCAACGGGAGCAGTTCTTC. Translation: CASSFAGGQREQFF. The full variable domain, its missing parts supplied by reference TRBV7-2 and TRBJ2-1, is GAGVSQSPSNKVTEKGKDVELRCDPISGHTALYWYRQSLGQGLEFLIYFQGNSAPDKSGLPSDRFSAERTGGSVSTLTIQRTQQEDSAVYLCASSFAGGQREQFFGPGTRLTVL.

This chain joins TRBV3-1 and TRBJ2-5, with a tentative D call TRBD1 (6 bases). The CDR3 loop spans 15 amino acids. The V end was cut by 0 bases, the J end by 9 bases, with 17 bases between. Germline CDR1 reads LGHDT; CDR2 reads YNNKEL (reference sequence). CDR3 in DNA: TGTGCCAGCAGCCAAGATCAAGGGGCCGAGGGGGCCCAGTACTTC. It translates to CASSQDQGAEGAQYF.

The gene calls are TRBV7-9 and TRBJ2-7, with D perhaps given as TRBD1 or TRBD2 (5 bases each). Germline CDR1 reads SEHNR; CDR2 reads FQNEAQ (reference sequence). This CDR3 is 14 amino acids long. V lost 3 bases and J 2 bases, leaving 11 bases between the germline ends. The CDR3 nucleotides read TGTGCCAGCAGCTTGGGGGTCGTACCCTACGAGCAGTACTTC. This gives the protein CASSLGVVPYEQYF.

The CDR3 DNA reads as TGCAGTGCGGGTCGGGGGCTCTCCTACGAGCAGTACTTC. Translation: CSAGRGLSYEQYF. The chain recombines TRBV20-1 with TRBJ2-7; D could derive from TRBD1 or TRBD2 (6 bases each). The V gene lost 6 bases and the J gene lost 0 bases, with 12 bases spanning the gap. Germline V gene sequence: CDR1 DFQATT, CDR2 SNEGSKA (reference sequence). This CDR3 spans 13 amino acids.

This chain joins TRBV11-2 and TRBJ1-4; tentatively, D is TRBD1 (5 bases). The germline V gene has CDR1 SGHAT and CDR2 FQNNGV. Trimming stripped 1 base from V and 5 bases from J, with 17 bases between. The CDR3 runs to 17 residues. The DNA of the CDR3 is TGTGCCAGCAGCTTAGGTACCGGGGCACATTCGAATGAAAAACTGTTTTTT. Protein sequence: CASSLGTGAHSNEKLFF.

There are a few counts of this clonotype. CDR3 sequence: CSAFQRGGRETQYF. The CDR3 region has the DNA TGCAGTGCCTTTCAGCGGGGGGGACGAGAGACCCAGTACTTC. The chain links TRBV20-1 to TRBJ2-5, with 10 bases identical to TRBD2. The germline V gene has CDR1 DFQATT and CDR2 SNEGSKA (reference sequence). The CDR3 spans 14 residues. The J segment lost 4 bases and the V segment lost 6 bases, leaving 8 bases of the junction unmatched.

The chain employs TRBV14 and TRBJ2-5, with 10 nucleotides matching TRBD1. The DNA end lines up better with TRBJ2-7; the J call may be wrong. This CDR3 is built from 16 residues. Germline assignment: CDR1 SGHDN and CDR2 FVKESK. CDR3 sequence reads: CASSQLGTGDPYEQYF. CDR3 nucleotide sequence: TGTGCCAGCAGTCAGCTGGGGACAGGGGATCCGTACGAGCAGTACTTC.

This chain links TRBV29-1 with TRBJ1-1, with 9 bases identical to TRBD1. Germline V lookup: CDR1 SQVTM, CDR2 ANQGSEA. V trimming: 5 bases; J trimming: 5 bases; junction bases outside the gene matches: 6. This CDR3 spans 13 amino acids. CDR3 residues: CSVIQGAGTEAFF. CDR3 DNA sequence: TGCAGCGTTATACAGGGGGCCGGGACTGAAGCTTTCTTT.

This clonotype has more than one count but fewer than ten. The J gene is TRBJ2-7, the V gene TRBV5-1; tentatively, D is TRBD1 or TRBD2 (5 bases each). Germline loops: CDR1 SGHRS, CDR2 YFSETQ. This CDR3 is 13 amino acids long. Trimming shortened V by 4 bases and J by 3 bases, and 11 bases separated the two germline ends. In DNA form, the CDR3 reads TGCGCCAGCAGCGGGACGGGGAACTACGAGCAGTACTTC. Translating gives CASSGTGNYEQYF.

The chain recombines TRBV20-1 with TRBJ2-7; D is ambiguous. Germline V lookup: CDR1 DFQATT, CDR2 SNEGSKA (reference sequence). The CDR3 sequence is 13 residues long. V dropped 1 base and J dropped 2 bases, with 9 bases sitting between them. CDR3 region: CSARVGLPYEQYF. The CDR3 nucleotides are TGCAGTGCTAGAGTGGGTCTCCCCTACGAGCAGTACTTC.

This clonotype was picked up a small number of times. The chain employs TRBV12-3 or TRBV12-4 and TRBJ1-4; D is unclear. The germline V and J ends were trimmed by 7 bases and 7 bases, with 19 bases remaining between them. The CDR3 consists of 15 residues. The CDR3 sequence: CASTNGRRVSEKLFF. The CDR3 nucleotides are TGTGCCAGCACTAACGGTCGGCGGGTTTCTGAAAAACTGTTTTTT.